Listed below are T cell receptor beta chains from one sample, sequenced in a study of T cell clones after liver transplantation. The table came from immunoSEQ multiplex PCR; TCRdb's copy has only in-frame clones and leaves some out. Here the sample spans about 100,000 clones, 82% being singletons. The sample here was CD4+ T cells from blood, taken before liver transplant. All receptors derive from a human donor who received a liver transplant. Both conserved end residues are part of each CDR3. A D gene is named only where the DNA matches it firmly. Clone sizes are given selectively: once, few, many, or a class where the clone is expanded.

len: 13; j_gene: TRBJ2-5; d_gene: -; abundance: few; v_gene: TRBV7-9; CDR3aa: CASSLGLGETQYF; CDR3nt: TGTGCCAGCAGCTTAGGACTAGGAGAGACCCAGTACTTC
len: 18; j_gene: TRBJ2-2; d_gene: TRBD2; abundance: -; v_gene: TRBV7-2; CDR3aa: CASTLHRATSGGRGELFF; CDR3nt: TGTGCCAGCACCCTACACCGGGCGACTAGCGGGGGCCGCGGGGAGCTGTTTTTT
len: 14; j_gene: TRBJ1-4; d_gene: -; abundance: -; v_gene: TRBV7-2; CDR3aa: CASSLAGVNEKLFF; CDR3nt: TGTGCCAGCAGCTTAGCAGGGGTTAATGAAAAACTGTTTTTT
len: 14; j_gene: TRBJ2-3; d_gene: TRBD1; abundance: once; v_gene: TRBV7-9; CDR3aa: CASSRDSLTDTQYF; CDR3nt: TGTGCCAGCAGCAGGGACAGCCTCACAGATACGCAGTATTTT
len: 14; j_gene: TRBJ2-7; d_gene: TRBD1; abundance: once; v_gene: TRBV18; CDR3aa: CASSPGQGAREQYF; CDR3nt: TGTGCCAGCTCACCGGGACAGGGGGCAAGGGAGCAGTACTTC
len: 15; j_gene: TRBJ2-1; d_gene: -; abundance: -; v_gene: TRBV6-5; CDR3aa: CASSLDGGSYNEQFF; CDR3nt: TGTGCCAGCAGTTTGGACGGAGGCTCCTACAATGAGCAGTTCTTC
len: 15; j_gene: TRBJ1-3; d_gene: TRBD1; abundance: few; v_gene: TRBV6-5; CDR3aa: CASKRQGGSGNTIYF; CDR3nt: TGTGCCAGCAAGAGGCAGGGGGGCTCTGGAAACACCATATATTTT
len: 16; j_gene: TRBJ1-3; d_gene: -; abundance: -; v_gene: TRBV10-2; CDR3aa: CASSATGWVSGNTIYF; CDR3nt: TGCGCCAGCAGTGCGACAGGATGGGTCTCTGGAAACACCATATATTTT
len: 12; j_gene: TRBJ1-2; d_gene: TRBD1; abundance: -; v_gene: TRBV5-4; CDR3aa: CASSLGQGGYTF; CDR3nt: TGTGCCAGCAGCTTGGGACAGGGAGGCTACACCTTC
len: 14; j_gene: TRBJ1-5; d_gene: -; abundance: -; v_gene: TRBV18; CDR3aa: CASSPSISNQPQHF; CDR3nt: TGTGCCAGCTCACCTTCCATTAGCAATCAGCCCCAGCATTTT
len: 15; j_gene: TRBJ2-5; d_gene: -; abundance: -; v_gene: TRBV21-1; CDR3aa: CASHAPFAHAGTQYF; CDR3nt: TGTGCCAGCCACGCCCCTTTCGCCCACGCGGGGACCCAGTACTTC
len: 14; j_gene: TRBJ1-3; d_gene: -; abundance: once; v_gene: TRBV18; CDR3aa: CASSIPTGGNTIYF; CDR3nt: TGTGCCAGCTCCATTCCTACGGGGGGAAACACCATATATTTT
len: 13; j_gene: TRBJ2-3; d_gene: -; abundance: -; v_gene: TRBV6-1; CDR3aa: CASMGSYTDTQYF; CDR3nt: TGTGCCAGCATGGGCAGTTACACAGATACGCAGTATTTT
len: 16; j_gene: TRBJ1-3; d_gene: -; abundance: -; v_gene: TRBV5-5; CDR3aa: CASSLSWGFSGNTIYF; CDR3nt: TGTGCCAGCAGCTTGTCCTGGGGATTTTCTGGAAACACCATATATTTT
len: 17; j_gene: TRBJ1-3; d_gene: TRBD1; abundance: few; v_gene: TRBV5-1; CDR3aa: CASTPLVSGGSGNTIYF; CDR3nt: TGCGCCAGCACCCCGCTTGTCTCAGGGGGATCCGGAAACACCATATATTTT
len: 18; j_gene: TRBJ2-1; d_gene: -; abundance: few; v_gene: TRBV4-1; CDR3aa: CASSQDVLGTGSYNEQFF; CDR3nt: TGCGCCAGCAGCCAAGACGTCCTCGGGACGGGCTCCTACAATGAGCAGTTCTTC
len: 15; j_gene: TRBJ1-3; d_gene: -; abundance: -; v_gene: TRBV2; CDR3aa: CASREDRSSGNTIYF; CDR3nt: TGTGCCAGCAGGGAAGACAGATCCTCTGGAAACACCATATATTTT
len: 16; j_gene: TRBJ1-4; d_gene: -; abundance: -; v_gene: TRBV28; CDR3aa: CASSLRGWGGEEKLFF; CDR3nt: TGTGCCAGCAGTTTACGCGGTTGGGGAGGGGAGGAAAAACTGTTTTTT
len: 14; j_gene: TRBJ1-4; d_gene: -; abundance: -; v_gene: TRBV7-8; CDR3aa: CASSLGQPNEKLFF; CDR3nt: TGTGCCAGCAGCTTAGGACAGCCTAATGAAAAACTGTTTTTT
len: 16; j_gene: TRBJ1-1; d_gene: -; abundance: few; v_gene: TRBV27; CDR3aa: CASSLGFGGSNTEAFF; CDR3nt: TGTGCCAGCAGTTTAGGGTTCGGGGGGAGTAACACTGAAGCTTTCTTT
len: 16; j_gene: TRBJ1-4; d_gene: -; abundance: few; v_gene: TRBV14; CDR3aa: CASSQIFGGDNEKLFF; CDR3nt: TGTGCCAGCAGCCAAATTTTCGGCGGGGATAATGAAAAACTGTTTTTT
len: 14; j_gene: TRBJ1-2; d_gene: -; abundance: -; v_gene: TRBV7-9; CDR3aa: CASTPYGGGNGYTF; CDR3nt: TGTGCCAGCACCCCCTACGGTGGGGGGAATGGCTACACCTTC
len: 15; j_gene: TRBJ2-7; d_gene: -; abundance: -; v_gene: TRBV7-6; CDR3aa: CASSTAAGQSYEQYF; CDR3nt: TGTGCCAGCAGCACAGCCGCCGGACAGTCCTACGAGCAGTACTTC
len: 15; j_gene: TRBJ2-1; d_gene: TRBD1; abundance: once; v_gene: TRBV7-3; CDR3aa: CASSLTLDRVDEQFF; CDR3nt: TGTGCCAGCAGCTTAACGTTAGACAGGGTAGATGAGCAGTTCTTC
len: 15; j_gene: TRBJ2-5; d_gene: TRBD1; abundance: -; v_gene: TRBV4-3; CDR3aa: CASSQWGTGEETQYF; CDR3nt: TGCGCCAGCAGCCAATGGGGGACAGGGGAAGAGACCCAGTACTTC
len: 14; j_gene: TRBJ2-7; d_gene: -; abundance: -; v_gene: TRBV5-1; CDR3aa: CASSLGGTTYEQYF; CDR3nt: TGCGCCAGCAGCTTGGGGGGAACCACCTACGAGCAGTACTTC
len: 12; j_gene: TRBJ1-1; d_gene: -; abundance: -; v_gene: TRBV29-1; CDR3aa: CSVAPSGVEAFF; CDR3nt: TGCAGCGTTGCTCCCTCGGGGGTCGAAGCTTTCTTT
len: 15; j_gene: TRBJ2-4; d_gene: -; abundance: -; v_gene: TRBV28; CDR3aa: CASSQNGTPKNIQYF; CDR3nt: TGTGCCAGCAGTCAAAATGGGACGCCAAAAAACATTCAGTACTTC
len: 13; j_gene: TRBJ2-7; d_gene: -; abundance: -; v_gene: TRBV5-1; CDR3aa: CASSLTLGHEQYF; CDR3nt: TGCGCCAGCAGCCTTACGCTTGGCCACGAGCAGTACTTC
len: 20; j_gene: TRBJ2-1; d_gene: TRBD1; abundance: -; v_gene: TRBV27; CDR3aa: CASSLRNPKGDRVSYNEQFF; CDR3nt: TGTGCCAGCAGCCTCAGGAACCCCAAGGGGGACAGGGTCTCCTACAATGAGCAGTTCTTC
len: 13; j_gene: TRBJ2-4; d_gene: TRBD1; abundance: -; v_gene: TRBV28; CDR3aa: CASSQGQGNIQYF; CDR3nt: TGTGCCAGCAGCCAAGGACAGGGAAACATTCAGTACTTC
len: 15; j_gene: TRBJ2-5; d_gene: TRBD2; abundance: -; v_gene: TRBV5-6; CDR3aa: CASSTQGTSVETQYF; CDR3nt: TGTGCCAGCTCCACCCAGGGGACTAGCGTGGAGACCCAGTACTTC